This T cell receptor beta chain was sequenced during a study of CD8 T cells in ankylosing spondylitis. General observations from the study: Seemingly distinctive of ankylosing spondylitis blood was a TCR beta motif formed by eight highly homologous variants.

TCRdb passed the 5' RACE reads through MiXCR, listing each CDR3 protein once. Of approximately 42,000 distinct CDR3 sequences in the sample, 3.5% to 4% were seen once. In regard to this clonotype: Its antigen is unknown.

Germline values: CDR1 SGDLS, CDR2 YYNGEE. This CDR3 has 14 residues. V lost 2 bases and J lost 8; bases outside the gene matches: 7. V usage is TRBV9 and J usage is TRBJ1-3; the match to TRBD1 covers 7 bases. The sample taken for sequencing was blood, either unsorted or a sorted T cell fraction (not recorded which). The source of this sequence is a female donor with ankylosing spondylitis or in good health (not recorded which). This CDR3 is CASSVTGSQDTIYF. Written as DNA, the CDR3 is TGTGCCAGCAGCGTGACAGGGAGCCAGGACACCATATATTTT.